One sample yielded the 17 T cell receptor beta chains listed below, sequenced in a study of tumor-infiltrating lymphocytes in primary liver carcinoma. Both blood RNA, taken from unsorted whole blood, and germline DNA were extracted. Synthesis of TCR beta cDNA was carried out from 450 to 650 ng total RNA with a constant-region primer. Three nested multiplex PCR rounds of slightly modified ARM-PCR generated TCR beta libraries. Each of the first two PCR rounds ran roughly 10 cycles with TRBV1-TRBV30 forward and C-beta reverse primers. TCRdb re-analysed the multiplex PCR reads in MiXCR, keeping a single row per CDR3 protein. The table records under 200,000 distinct CDR3 sequences, roughly 61% of them present only once. Sample: peripheral blood. These receptors all stem from a woman aged 60-75 years with primary liver carcinoma and hepatitis B virus infection.

As regards this clonotype: Its ends do not fully match the called genes, so a read error is possible. The chain's CDR3 is CATQKTYEHYF. Here the CDR3 DNA reads TGTGCCACCCAGAAGACCTATGAGCACTACTTC. The chain has TRBV6-1 and TRBJ2-7; D not certain. The germline gives CDR1 MNHNS, CDR2 SASEGT. This CDR3 has 11 amino acids.

The gene calls are TRBV11-3 and TRBJ2-1, with D tentatively TRBD1 (5 bases). Trimming removed 7 bases from V and 12 bases from J, with 19 bases in between. Germline V gene sequence: CDR1 SGHNT, CDR2 YENEEA. CDR3 length: 13 residues. Here the CDR3 reads CASNSPRVRGQFF. As DNA, the CDR3 is TGTGCCAGCAACTCACCTCGGGTAAGGGGGCAGTTCTTC.

Points on this clonotype: Relative to the germline gene, one junction end is altered; a read error may explain this. The J gene is TRBJ2-1, the V gene TRBV6-1, with a possible D match to TRBD2 (5 bases). The germline V gene encodes CDR1 MNHNS and CDR2 SASEGT. The CDR3 is 16 residues long. CDR3 nucleotides: TGTGCCAGCAGTCATAGGCTGAGGCGAGACTACAATGAGCACTTCTTC. Encoded protein: CASSHRLRRDYNEHFF.

Note on this clonotype: A junction boundary mismatches the germline segment, possibly from a read error. The chain couples TRBV5-6 to TRBJ1-1, with a tentative D call TRBD1 (6 bases). The CDR3 length is 16 residues. CDR1 is SGHDT and CDR2 is YYEEEE in the germline V gene. CDR3 coding DNA: TGTGCCAGCAGCTTGGATCCAGGGGAGTCGAACACTGGAGCTTTCTTT. It encodes CASSLDPGESNTGAFF.

Concerning this clonotype itself: Compared with germline, one end of the junction differs, possibly owing to a read error. The genes are TRBV11-2 and TRBJ2-1; no definite D call. CDR3 size: 15 residues. Germline V gives CDR1 SGHAT, CDR2 FQNNGV. The CDR3 here is CTSNLGDTAGNEQFF. CDR3 bases: TGTACCAGCAACTTAGGAGACACCGCTGGGAATGAGCAGTTCTTC.

In regard to this clonotype: Possible read error: a much larger clone is one base away. The chain combines TRBV29-1 with TRBJ1-2; possibly TRBD1 for D (5 bases). CDR1 is SQVTM, CDR2 ANQGSEA, per germline. The CDR3 runs to 15 residues. The V gene lost 0 bases and the J gene lost 5 bases, with 16 bases spanning the gap. The CDR3 protein is CSVEEWTRMGYGYTF. CDR3 nucleotides: TGCAGCGTTGAAGAGTGGACACGCATGGGGTATGGCTACACCTTC.

This chain joins TRBV28 and TRBJ1-2; 8 nucleotides line up with TRBD1. CDR1 and CDR2 from the germline V gene are MDHEN and SYDVKM. This CDR3 region has 15 residues. The V and J ends lost 7 bases and 8 bases, in that order; junction bases with no gene match: 15. For the CDR3, the DNA is TGTGCCAGCATCCCACACTCTGACAGGGGTGACGGCTACACCTTC. The encoded protein is CASIPHSDRGDGYTF.

This chain connects TRBV11-2 to TRBJ2-1, with D possibly being TRBD2 (8 bases). The CDR3 contains 17 residues. Germline assignment: CDR1 SGHAT and CDR2 FQNNGV. V shed 5 bases and J shed 0 bases, with 17 bases lying between them. CDR3 loop: CASSIGGGRFSYNEQFF. The CDR3 DNA sequence: TGTGCCAGCAGCATAGGGGGCGGGAGGTTCTCCTACAATGAGCAGTTCTTC.

This clonotype came up many times. As DNA, the CDR3 is TGTGCCAGCAGCTTAGACAGTTTGAACACTGAAGCTTTCTTT. Its protein is CASSLDSLNTEAFF. The chain joins TRBV11-2 to TRBJ1-1, with no clear D. Trimming took off 0 bases at V and 0 bases at J, with 5 bases between the two ends. This CDR3 comprises 14 residues. Germline V gene lookup returns CDR1 SGHAT and CDR2 FQNNGV.

Only one count was recorded for this clonotype. Germline and junction disagree at one end, which may indicate a read error. The V call is TRBV11-2, the J call TRBJ2-5, with D possibly matching TRBD1 (6 bases). The CDR3 is made up of 14 amino acids. In germline, CDR1 is SGHAT, CDR2 FQNNGV. The chain's CDR3 is CASGETMAGETQYF. The CDR3 region has the DNA TGTGCCAGCGGTGAAACCATGGCAGGGGAGACCCAATACTTC. The full variable domain, with the rest looked up from reference TRBV11-2 and TRBJ2-5, is EAGVAQSPRYKIIEKRQSVAFWCNPISGHATLYWYQQILGQGPKLLIQFQNNGVVDDSQLPKDRFSAERLKGVDSTLKIQPAKLEDSAVYLCASGETMAGETQYFGPGTRLLVL.

The table lists this clonotype with a few counts. An end of the junction differs from the germline gene, which may be a read error. The chain joins TRBV11-2 to TRBJ2-2, with D perhaps TRBD2 (6 bases). From germline, CDR1 is SGHAT and CDR2 FQNNGV. The CDR3 is 15 amino acids. The CDR3 protein is CASSLFGGNTRELLF. CDR3 coding DNA: TGTGCCAGCAGCTTATTTGGGGGGAACACCCGGGAGCTGCTTTTT.

A remark on this clonotype: A much larger clonotype is one base distant, so this may be a read error. The rearrangement links TRBV6-5 to TRBJ1-6, with 8 nucleotides matching TRBD1. Germline CDR1 is MNHEY and CDR2 is SVGAGI. The CDR3 consists of 15 residues. The CDR3 reads CANSHQGADNSPLHF. The CDR3 DNA is TGTGCCAACAGTCACCAGGGGGCGGATAATTCACCCCTCCACTTT.

The chain recombines TRBV11-3 with TRBJ1-2; tentative D call: TRBD1 (5 bases). Germline values: CDR1 SGHNT, CDR2 YENEEA. This CDR3 has 15 residues. The CDR3 here is CSSSTSGGSNYGYTF. CDR3 nucleotides: TGTAGCAGCAGCACCTCTGGGGGATCTAACTATGGCTACACCTTC.

This clonotype was seen just once. Given the absence of the conserved phenylalanine or tryptophan at the CDR3 end, a read error is likely. The chain links TRBV11-2 to TRBJ2-7; 10 bases agree with TRBD1. The V gene end was trimmed by 5 bases and the J gene end by 4 bases; junction bases not matched to a gene: 8. From germline, CDR1 is SGHAT and CDR2 FQNNGV. This CDR3 comprises 15 residues. CDR3 sequence: CASSPGTGVVYEQYL. The DNA for the CDR3 is TGTGCCAGCAGCCCCGGGACAGGGGTGGTATACGAGCAGTACTTA.

Concerning this clonotype: A much larger clone lies a single base off, so this may be a read error. It is likely a read error, because the conserved phenylalanine at the end of the CDR3 is missing. The chain joins TRBV12-3 or TRBV12-4 to TRBJ2-7; 9 bases agree with TRBD1. The length of the CDR3 is 14 residues. After removal of 4 bases from V and 6 bases from J, the junction contained 7 bases not matched to a gene. The CDR3 nucleotides are TGTGCCAGCAGTTCTGGGACAGGGACATCCGAGCAGTACTTA. The encoded protein is CASSSGTGTSEQYL.

This clonotype came up many times. The chain is built from TRBV29-1 and TRBJ2-3; unclear D gene. This CDR3 is built from 12 residues. Looked up from germline, CDR1 is SQVTM and CDR2 is ANQGSEA. Trimming left V 4 bases short and J 2 bases short, with 7 bases between. Here the CDR3 reads CSVADNTDTQYF. The CDR3 nucleotides are TGCAGCGTTGCGGATAACACAGATACGCAGTATTTT.

Remarks on this clonotype: This clone may be a read error of a much larger clone one base away. The chain is built from TRBV10-3 and TRBJ1-2, with 8 positions matching TRBD1. This CDR3 region has 15 residues. The trim removed 2 bases at V and 6 bases at J, leaving 8 bases unmatched. Germline V gene data show CDR1 as ENHRY and CDR2 as SYGVKD. The CDR3 DNA follows: TGTGCCATCAGTGAGATTGTCAGGGGGCAGCATGGCTACACCTTC. This codes for CAISEIVRGQHGYTF.